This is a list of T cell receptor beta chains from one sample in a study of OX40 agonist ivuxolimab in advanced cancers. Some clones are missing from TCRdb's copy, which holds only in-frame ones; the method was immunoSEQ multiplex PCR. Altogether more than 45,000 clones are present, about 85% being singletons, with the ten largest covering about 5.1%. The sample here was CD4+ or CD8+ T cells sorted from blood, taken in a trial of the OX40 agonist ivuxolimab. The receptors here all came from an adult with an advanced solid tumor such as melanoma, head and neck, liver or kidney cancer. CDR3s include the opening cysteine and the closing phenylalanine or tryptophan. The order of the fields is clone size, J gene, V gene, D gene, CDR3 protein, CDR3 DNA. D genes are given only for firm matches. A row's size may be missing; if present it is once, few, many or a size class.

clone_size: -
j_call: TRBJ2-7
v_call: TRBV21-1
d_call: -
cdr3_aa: CASSKVVYEQYF
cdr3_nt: TGTGCCAGCAGCAAGGTGGTTTACGAGCAGTACTTC

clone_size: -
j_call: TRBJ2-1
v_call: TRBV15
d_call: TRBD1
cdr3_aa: CATTRDRGGNEQFF
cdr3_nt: TGTGCCACCACCCGGGACAGGGGAGGAAATGAGCAGTTCTTC

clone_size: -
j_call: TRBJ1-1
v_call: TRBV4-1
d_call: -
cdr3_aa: CASSQGLVSAEAFF
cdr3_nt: TGCGCCAGCAGCCAAGGGCTAGTGAGCGCTGAAGCTTTCTTT

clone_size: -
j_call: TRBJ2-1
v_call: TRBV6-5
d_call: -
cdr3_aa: CASSYRRGPYNEQFF
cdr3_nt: TGTGCCAGCAGTTACCGGCGGGGCCCCTACAATGAGCAGTTCTTC

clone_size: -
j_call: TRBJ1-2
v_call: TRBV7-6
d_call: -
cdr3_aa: CASSLGREHGYTF
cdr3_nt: TGTGCCAGCAGCTTAGGCAGGGAGCATGGCTACACCTTC

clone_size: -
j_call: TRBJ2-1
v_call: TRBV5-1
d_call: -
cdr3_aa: CASSLEATRPSDLMKQFF
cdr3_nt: TGCGCCAGCAGCTTGGAGGCCACCAGGCCTAGCGACCTCATGAAGCAGTTCTTC

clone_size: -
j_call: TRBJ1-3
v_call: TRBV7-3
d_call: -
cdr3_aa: CASSLVGGSGNTIYF
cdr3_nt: TGTGCCAGCAGCTTAGTTGGGGGATCGGGAAACACCATATATTTT

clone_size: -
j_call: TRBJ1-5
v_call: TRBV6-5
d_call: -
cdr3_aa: CASSSGHNQPQHF
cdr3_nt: TGTGCCAGCAGCTCGGGTCACAATCAGCCCCAGCATTTT

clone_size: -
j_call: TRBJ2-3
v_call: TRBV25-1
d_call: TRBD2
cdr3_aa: CASSAQLAADTQYF
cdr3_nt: TGTGCCAGCAGTGCGCAACTAGCGGCAGATACGCAGTATTTT

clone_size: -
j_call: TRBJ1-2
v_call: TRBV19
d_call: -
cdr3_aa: CAAGDALTLGYTF
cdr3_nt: TGTGCCGCCGGTGACGCCTTGACCCTTGGCTACACCTTC

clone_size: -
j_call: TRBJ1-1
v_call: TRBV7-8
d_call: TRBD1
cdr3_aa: CASSPRQGRNTEAFF
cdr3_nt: TGTGCCAGCAGCCCGCGACAGGGCCGGAACACTGAAGCTTTCTTT

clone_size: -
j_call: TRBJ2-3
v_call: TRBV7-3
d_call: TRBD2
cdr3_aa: CASSLTATSGTDTQYF
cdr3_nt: TGTGCCAGCAGCTTAACGGCGACTAGCGGCACAGATACGCAGTATTTT

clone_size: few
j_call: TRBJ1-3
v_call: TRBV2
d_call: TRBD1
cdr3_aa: CASSDAGGEPRSGNTIYF
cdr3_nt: TGTGCCAGCAGTGACGCAGGGGGCGAACCTCGCTCTGGAAACACCATATATTTT

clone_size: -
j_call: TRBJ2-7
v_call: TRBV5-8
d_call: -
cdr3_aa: CASSPSSFYEQYF
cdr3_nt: TGTGCCAGCAGCCCGTCTTCCTTCTACGAGCAGTACTTC

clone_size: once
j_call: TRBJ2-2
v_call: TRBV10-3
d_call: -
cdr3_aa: CASSEGHPTGELFF
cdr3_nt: TGTGCCAGCAGTGAGGGGCACCCCACCGGGGAGCTGTTTTTT

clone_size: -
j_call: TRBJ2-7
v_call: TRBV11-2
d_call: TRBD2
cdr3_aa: CASSQVLAGEGAYEQYF
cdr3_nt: TGCGCCAGCAGCCAAGTATTAGCGGGAGAAGGGGCCTACGAGCAGTACTTC

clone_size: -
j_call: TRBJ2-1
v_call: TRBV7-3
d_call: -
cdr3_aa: CASSSSGGYNEQFF
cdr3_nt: TGTGCCAGCAGCTCCTCGGGTGGGTACAATGAGCAGTTCTTC

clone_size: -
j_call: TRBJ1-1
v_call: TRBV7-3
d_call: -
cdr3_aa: CASSLMGNTEAFF
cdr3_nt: TGTGCCAGCAGCTTAATGGGGAACACTGAAGCTTTCTTT

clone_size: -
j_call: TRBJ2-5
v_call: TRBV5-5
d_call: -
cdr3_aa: CASSLRETQYF
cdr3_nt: TGTGCCAGCAGCTTGCGAGAGACCCAGTACTTC

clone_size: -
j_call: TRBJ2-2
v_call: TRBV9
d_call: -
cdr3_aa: CASSVGGADTGELFF
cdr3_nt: TGTGCCAGCAGCGTAGGGGGAGCGGACACCGGGGAGCTGTTTTTT

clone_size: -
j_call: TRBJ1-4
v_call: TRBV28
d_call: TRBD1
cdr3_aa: CASRDRVSGEKLFF
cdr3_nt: TGTGCCAGCAGAGACAGGGTTTCGGGTGAAAAACTGTTTTTT

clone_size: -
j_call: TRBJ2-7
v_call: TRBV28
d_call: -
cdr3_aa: CASGFPMLYEQYF
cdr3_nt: TGTGCCAGCGGTTTCCCTATGCTCTACGAGCAGTACTTC

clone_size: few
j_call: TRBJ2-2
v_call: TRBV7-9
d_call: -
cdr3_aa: CASSNLFLTGELFF
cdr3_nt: TGTGCCAGCAGCAACCTCTTTCTCACCGGGGAGCTGTTTTTT

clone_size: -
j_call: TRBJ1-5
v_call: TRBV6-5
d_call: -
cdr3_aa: CASSYYSNQPQHF
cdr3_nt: TGTGCCAGCAGTTATTATAGCAATCAGCCCCAGCATTTT

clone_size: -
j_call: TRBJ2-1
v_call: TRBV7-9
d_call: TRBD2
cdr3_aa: CASSSSGRSGNEQFF
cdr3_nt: TGTGCCAGCAGCTCTAGCGGGAGGTCGGGCAATGAGCAGTTCTTC

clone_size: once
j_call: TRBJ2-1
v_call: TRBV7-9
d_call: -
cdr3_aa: CASSLATDSSYNEQFF
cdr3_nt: TGTGCCAGCAGCCTCGCGACTGACAGCTCCTACAATGAGCAGTTCTTC

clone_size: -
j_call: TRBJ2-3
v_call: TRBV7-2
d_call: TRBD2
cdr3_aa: CASSLLAVSGTQYF
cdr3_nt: TGTGCCAGCAGCTTACTAGCGGTGTCGGGTACGCAGTATTTT

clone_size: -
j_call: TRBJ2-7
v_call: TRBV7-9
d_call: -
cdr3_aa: CASSLLGFSYEQYF
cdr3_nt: TGTGCCAGCAGCTTATTGGGTTTCTCCTACGAGCAGTACTTC

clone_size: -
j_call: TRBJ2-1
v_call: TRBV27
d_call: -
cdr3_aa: CASNHNEQFF
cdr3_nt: TGTGCCAGCAACCACAATGAGCAGTTCTTC

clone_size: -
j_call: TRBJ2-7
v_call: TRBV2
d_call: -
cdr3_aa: CASRARWGDEQYF
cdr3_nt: TGTGCCAGCAGGGCCCGGTGGGGCGACGAGCAGTACTTC

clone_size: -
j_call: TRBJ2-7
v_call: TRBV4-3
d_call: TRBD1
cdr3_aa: CASSPDRAHEQYF
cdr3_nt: TGCGCCAGCAGCCCCGACAGGGCCCACGAGCAGTACTTC

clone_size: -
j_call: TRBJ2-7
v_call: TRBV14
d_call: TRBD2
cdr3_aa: CASSQGRTRYDEQYF
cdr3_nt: TGTGCCAGCAGCCAAGGAAGGACTAGATACGACGAGCAGTACTTC

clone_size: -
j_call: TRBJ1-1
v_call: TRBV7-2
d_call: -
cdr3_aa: CASSPLKMDTEAFF
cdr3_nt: TGTGCCAGCAGCCCCCTGAAAATGGACACTGAAGCTTTCTTT

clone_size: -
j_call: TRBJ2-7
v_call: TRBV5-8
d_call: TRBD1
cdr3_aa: CASSLQGHSYEQYF
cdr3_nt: TGTGCCAGCAGCTTACAGGGGCACTCCTACGAGCAGTACTTC

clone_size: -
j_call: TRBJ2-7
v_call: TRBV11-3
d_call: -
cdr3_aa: CASSLASEQYF
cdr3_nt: TGTGCCAGCAGCTTAGCCTCCGAGCAGTACTTC

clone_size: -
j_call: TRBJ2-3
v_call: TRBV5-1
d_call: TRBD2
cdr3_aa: CASSAGGRGGGPDTQYF
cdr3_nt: TGCGCCAGCAGCGCGGGTGGCCGGGGCGGGGGTCCAGATACGCAGTATTTT

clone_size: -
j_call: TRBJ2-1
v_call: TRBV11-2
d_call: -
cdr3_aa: CASSPRRSARILDEQFF
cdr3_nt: TGTGCCAGCAGCCCGCGTAGGTCGGCCCGTATTTTGGATGAGCAGTTCTTC

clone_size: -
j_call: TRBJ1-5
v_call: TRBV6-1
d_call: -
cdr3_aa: CASSEDTGVYSNQPQHF
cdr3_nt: TGTGCCAGCAGTGAAGACACTGGGGTTTATAGCAATCAGCCCCAGCATTTT

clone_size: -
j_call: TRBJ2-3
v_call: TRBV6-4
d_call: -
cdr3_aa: CASSDDTDTQYF
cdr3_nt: TGTGCCAGCAGTGACGACACAGATACGCAGTATTTT

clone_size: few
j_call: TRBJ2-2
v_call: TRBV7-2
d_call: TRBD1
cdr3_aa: CASSLETGESAGELFF
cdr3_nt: TGTGCCAGCAGCTTGGAGACAGGGGAGTCCGCCGGGGAGCTGTTTTTT

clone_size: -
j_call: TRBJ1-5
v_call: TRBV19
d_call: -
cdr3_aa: CASSIREQSNQPQHF
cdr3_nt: TGTGCCAGTAGTATCCGGGAACAGAGCAATCAGCCCCAGCATTTT

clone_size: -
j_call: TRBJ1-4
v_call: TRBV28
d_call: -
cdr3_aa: CASSFYREKLFF
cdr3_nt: TGTGCCAGCAGTTTTTACAGAGAAAAACTGTTTTTT

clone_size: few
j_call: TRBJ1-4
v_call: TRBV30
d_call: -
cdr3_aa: CAWTDSPATNEKLFF
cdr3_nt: TGTGCCTGGACGGACTCTCCTGCAACTAATGAAAAACTGTTTTTT

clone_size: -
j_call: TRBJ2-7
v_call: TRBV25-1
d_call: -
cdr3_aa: CASSSGTPYEQYF
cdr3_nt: TGTGCCAGCTCCTCCGGGACACCCTACGAGCAGTACTTC

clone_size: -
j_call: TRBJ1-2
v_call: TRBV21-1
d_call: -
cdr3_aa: CASSKETPEGYTF
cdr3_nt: TGTGCCAGCAGCAAAGAAACCCCAGAAGGCTACACCTTC

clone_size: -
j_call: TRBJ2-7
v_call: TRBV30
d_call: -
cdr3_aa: CAWSEAGHYEQYF
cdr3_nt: TGTGCCTGGAGTGAGGCGGGTCATTACGAGCAGTACTTC

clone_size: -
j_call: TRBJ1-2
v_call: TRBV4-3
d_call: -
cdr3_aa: CASSQDGMGYTF
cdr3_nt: TGCGCCAGCAGCCAAGATGGGATGGGCTACACCTTC

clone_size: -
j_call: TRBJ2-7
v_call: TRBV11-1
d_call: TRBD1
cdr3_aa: CASSHPGDRAEEQYF
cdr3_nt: TGTGCCAGCAGCCACCCCGGGGACAGGGCCGAAGAGCAGTACTTC

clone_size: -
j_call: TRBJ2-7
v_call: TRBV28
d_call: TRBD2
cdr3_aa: CASSLGLAGVSYEQYF
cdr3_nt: TGTGCCAGCAGTTTAGGACTAGCGGGAGTCAGCTACGAGCAGTACTTC

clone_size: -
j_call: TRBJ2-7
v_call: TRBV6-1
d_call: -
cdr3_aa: CASRQTTDVTYEQYF
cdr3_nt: TGTGCCAGCAGACAGACGACGGATGTAACCTACGAGCAGTACTTC

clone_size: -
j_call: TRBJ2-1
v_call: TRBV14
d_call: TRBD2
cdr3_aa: CASSQDLGGLAGLFPYNEQFF
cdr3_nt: TGTGCCAGCAGCCAAGATCTAGGAGGACTAGCGGGGCTCTTCCCCTACAATGAGCAGTTCTTC

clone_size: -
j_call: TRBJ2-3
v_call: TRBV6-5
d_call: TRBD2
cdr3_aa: CASSSRLAGDADTQYF
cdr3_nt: TGTGCCAGCAGTTCACGACTAGCGGGAGACGCAGATACGCAGTATTTT

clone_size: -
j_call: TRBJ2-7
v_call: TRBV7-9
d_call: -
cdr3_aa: CASSLDQVVNEQYF
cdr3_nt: TGTGCCAGCAGCTTAGATCAAGTAGTGAACGAGCAGTACTTC

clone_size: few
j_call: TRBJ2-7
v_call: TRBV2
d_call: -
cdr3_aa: CASTEAGPWQYF
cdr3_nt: TGTGCCAGCACCGAGGCAGGTCCTTGGCAGTACTTC